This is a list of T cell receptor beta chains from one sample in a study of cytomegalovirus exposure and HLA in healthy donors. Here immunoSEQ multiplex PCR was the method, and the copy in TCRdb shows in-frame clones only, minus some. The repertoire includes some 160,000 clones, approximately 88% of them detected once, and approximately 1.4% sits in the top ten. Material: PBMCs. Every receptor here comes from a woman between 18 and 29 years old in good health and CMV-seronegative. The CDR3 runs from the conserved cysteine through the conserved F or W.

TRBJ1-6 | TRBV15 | CATSRGTGVNSPLHF
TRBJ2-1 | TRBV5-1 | CASSFLPPDRGSYNEQFF
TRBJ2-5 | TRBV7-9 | CASSRVAGVVQETQYF
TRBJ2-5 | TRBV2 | CASSNRRGRGFLETQYF
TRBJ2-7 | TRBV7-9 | CSSSLAIGQALYEQYF
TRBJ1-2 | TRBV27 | CASSLLDRRKGYTF
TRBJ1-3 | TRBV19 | CASSDLRTASGNTIYF
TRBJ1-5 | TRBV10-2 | CASSEGGIQPQHF
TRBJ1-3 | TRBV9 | CASSPERYGNTIYF
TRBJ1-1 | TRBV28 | CASSLANKNTEAFF
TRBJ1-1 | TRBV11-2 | CASSFGEGTEAFF
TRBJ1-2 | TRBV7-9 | CASSPWTGSSDGYTF
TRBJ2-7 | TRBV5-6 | CASSFGQGAPEQYF
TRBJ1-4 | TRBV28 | CASMWAEKLFF
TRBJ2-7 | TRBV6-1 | CASSPALVIGEQYF
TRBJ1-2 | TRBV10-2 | CASSDLTGRGYTF
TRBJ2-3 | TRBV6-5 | CASGLSGGARDTQYF
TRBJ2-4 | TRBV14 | CASSQTGANIQYF
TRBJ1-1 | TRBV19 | CASSIAGVRTEAFF
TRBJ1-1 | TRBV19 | CASSIWSVNTEAFF
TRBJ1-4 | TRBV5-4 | CASSLASLRDRGGKLFF
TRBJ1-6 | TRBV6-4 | CASSDSSRGFNSPLHF
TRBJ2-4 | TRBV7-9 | CASSLQGGVGNIQYF
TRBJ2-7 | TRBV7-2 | CASSKLGWGVPYEQYF
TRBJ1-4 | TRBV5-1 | CASSLQGTVSEKLFF
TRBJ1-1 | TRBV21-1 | CASSKGQGQRVNTDTEAFF
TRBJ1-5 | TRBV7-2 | CASSLVGGEEPQHF
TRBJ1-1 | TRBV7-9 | CASSLTPNEAFF
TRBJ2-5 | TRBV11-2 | CASSLAGGLRYQETQYF
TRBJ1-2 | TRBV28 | CASSLAGTDVPAYGYTF
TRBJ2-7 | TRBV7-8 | CASSLGWESSYEQYF
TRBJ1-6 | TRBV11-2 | CASSLQTLGNSPLHF
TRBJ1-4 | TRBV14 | CASSRNRGRNEKLFF
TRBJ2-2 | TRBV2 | CASRILVGTGELFF
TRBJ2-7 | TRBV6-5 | CASSRGHPYEQYF
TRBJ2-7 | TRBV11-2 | CASSLGGGLEQYF
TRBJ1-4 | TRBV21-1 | CASSGTGADATNEKLFF
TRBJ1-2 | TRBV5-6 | CASSLPPRGEGYTF
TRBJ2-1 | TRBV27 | CASSSPGQGYNVGEQFF
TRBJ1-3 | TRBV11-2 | CASSLGLQGYGNTIYF
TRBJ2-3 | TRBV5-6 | CASSFSYAADTQYF
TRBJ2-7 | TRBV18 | CASSPSSGGHGLEQYF
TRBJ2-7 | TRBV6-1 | CASRVGTGGSEQYF
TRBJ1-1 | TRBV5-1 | CASSLVEGIGGAFF
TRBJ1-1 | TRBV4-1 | CASSQGQYRGKHRNTEAFF
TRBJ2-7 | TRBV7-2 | CASSLAFGQNYEQYF
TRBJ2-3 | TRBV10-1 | CASSDGTSPDTQYF
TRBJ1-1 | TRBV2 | CASSEYEAAEAFF
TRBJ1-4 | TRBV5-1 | CASSLLGVGNEKLFF
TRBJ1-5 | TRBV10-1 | CASSEGLAEPQHF
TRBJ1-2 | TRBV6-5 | CASRPQGPGGYTF
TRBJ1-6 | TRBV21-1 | CASSKAGTGCSPLHF
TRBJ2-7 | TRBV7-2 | CASSLGPGEGEQYF
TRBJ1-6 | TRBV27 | CASSLGQGPSPLHF
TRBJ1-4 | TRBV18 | CASSPRDRGLSYEKLFF
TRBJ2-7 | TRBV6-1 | CASSESQGTEQYF
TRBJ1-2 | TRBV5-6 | CASTETASQYGYTF
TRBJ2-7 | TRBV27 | CASSDRDLSSYEQYF
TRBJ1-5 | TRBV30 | CAWTRGGRQPQHF
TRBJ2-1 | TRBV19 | CASSVGALGNEQFF